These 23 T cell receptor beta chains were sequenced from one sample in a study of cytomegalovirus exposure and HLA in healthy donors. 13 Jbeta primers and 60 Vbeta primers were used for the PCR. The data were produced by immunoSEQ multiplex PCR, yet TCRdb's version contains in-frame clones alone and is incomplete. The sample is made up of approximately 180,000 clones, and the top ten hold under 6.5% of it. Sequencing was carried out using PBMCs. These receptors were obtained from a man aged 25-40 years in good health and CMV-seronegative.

CDR3 DNA sequence: TGTGCCAGCAGTAGGGACAGGGGGCGTCGGGAGCAGTACTTC. It codes for CASSRDRGRREQYF. The chain employs TRBV6-5 and TRBJ2-7; 12 positions match TRBD1. Germline values: CDR1 MNHEY, CDR2 SVGAGI. The V gene end was trimmed by 5 bases and the J gene end by 7 bases; junction bases not matched to a gene: 6. This CDR3 has 14 residues.

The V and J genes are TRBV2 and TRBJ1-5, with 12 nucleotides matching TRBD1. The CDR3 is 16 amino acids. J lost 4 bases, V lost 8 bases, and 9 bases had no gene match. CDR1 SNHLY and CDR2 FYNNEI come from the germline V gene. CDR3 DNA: TGTGCCAGCGGAGGGACAGGGGGCTTGGGGAATCAGCCCCAGCATTTT. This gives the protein CASGGTGGLGNQPQHF.

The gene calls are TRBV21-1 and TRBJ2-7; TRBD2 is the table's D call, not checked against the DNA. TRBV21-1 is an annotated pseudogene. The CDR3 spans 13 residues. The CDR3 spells CASHGQRGNEQYF. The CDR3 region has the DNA TGTGCCTCCCACGGGCAGCGGGGTAACGAGCAGTACTTC.

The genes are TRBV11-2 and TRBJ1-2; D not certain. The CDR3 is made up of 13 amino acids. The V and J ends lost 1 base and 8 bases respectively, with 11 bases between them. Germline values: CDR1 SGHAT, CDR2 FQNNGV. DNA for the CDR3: TGTGCCAGCAGCTTAGTTGTGGTTGGCGGCTACACCTTC. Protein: CASSLVVVGGYTF.

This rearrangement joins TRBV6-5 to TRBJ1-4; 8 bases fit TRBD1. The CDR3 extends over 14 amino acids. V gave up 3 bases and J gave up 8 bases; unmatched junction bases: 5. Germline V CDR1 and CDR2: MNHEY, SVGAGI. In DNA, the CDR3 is TGTGCCAGCAGTTATCTCACAGGGGGGGAAAAACTGTTTTTT. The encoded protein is CASSYLTGGEKLFF.

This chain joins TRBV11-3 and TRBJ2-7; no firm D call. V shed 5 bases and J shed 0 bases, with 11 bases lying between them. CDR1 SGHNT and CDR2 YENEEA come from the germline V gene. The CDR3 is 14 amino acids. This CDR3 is CASSPGHSSYEQYF. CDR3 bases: TGTGCCAGCAGCCCCGGTCATAGCTCCTACGAGCAGTACTTC.

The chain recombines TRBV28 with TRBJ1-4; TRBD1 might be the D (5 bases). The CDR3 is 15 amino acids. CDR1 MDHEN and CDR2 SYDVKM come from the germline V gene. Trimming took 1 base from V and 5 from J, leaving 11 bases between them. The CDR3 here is CASSLYSGINEKLFF. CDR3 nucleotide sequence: TGTGCCAGCAGTTTATACTCAGGGATAAATGAAAAACTGTTTTTT.

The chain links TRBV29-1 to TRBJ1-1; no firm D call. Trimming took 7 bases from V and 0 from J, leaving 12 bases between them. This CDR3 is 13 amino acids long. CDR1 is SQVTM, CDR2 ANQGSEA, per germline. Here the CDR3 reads CSASFRVNTEAFF. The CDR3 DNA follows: TGCAGCGCGAGTTTTCGGGTGAACACTGAAGCTTTCTTT.

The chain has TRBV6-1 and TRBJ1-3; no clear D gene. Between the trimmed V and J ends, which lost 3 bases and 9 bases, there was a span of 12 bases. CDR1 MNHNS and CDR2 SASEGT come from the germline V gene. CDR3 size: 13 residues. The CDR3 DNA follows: TGTGCCAGCAGTGACCTGGGTAGCGTCACCATATATTTT. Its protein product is CASSDLGSVTIYF.

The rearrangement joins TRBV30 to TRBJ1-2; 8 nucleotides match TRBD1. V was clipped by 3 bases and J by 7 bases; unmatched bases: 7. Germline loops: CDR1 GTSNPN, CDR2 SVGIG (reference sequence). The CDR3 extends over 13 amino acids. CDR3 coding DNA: TGTGCCTGGAGCAACAGGGGGATAACTGGCTACACCTTC. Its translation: CAWSNRGITGYTF.

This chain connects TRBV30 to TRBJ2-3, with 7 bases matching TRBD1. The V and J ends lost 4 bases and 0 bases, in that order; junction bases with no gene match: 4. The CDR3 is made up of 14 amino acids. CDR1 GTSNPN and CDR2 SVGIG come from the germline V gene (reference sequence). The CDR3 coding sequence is TGTGCCTGGAAAAAGGGACAGAGCACAGATACGCAGTATTTT. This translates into CAWKKGQSTDTQYF.

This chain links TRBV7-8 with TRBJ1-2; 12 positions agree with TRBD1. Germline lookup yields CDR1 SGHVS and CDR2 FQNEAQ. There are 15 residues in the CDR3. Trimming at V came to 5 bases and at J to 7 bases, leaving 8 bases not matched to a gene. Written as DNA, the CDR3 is TGTGCCAGCAGCCCAGTGGGGACAGGGGGCTTTGGCTACACCTTC. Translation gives CASSPVGTGGFGYTF.

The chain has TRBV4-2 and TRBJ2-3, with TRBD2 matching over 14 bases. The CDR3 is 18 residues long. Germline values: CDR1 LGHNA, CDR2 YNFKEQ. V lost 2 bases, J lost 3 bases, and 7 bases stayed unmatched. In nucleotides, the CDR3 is TGTGCCAGCAGCCAAATGGGACTAGCGGGAGCGGGGACAGATACGCAGTATTTT. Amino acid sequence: CASSQMGLAGAGTDTQYF.

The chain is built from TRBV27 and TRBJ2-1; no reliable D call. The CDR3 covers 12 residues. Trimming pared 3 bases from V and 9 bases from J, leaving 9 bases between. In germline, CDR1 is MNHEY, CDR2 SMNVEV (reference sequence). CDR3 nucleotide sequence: TGTGCCAGCAGTTTTCAGGTCGGTGAGCAGTTCTTC. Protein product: CASSFQVGEQFF.

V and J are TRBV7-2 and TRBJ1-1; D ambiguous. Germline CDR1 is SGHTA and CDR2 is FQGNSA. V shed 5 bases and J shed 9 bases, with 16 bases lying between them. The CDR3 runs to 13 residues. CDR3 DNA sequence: TGTGCCAGCAGCCCTCCACAGAGATTGAAAGCTTTCTTT. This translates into CASSPPQRLKAFF.

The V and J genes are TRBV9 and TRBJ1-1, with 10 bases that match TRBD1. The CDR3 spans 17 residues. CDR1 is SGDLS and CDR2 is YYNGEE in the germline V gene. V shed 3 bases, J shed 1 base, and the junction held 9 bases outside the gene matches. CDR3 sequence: CASSEETGGAGNTEAFF. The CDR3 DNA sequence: TGTGCCAGCAGCGAGGAGACAGGGGGCGCGGGGAACACTGAAGCTTTCTTT.

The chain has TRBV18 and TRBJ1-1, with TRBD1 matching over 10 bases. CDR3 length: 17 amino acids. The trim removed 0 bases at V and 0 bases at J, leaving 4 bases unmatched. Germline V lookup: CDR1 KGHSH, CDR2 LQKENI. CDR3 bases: TGTGCCAGCTCACCACCGGGACAGGGGTCCCTGAACACTGAAGCTTTCTTT. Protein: CASSPPGQGSLNTEAFF.

In nucleotides, the CDR3 is TGTGCCAGCAGCCCGGGGGTTGGGTACCAAGAGACCCAGTACTTC. The encoded protein is CASSPGVGYQETQYF. The rearrangement uses TRBV7-9 and TRBJ2-5, with D possibly TRBD2 on 6 matching bases. This CDR3 contains 15 residues. CDR1 SEHNR and CDR2 FQNEAQ come from the germline V gene (reference sequence). Trimming pared 5 bases from V and 0 bases from J, leaving 13 bases between.

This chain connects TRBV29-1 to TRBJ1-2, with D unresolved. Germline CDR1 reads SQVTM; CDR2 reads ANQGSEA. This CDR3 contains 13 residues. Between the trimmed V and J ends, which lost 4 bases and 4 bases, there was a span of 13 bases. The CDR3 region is CSVASQTGYGYTF. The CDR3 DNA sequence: TGCAGCGTTGCCTCCCAGACTGGCTATGGCTACACCTTC.

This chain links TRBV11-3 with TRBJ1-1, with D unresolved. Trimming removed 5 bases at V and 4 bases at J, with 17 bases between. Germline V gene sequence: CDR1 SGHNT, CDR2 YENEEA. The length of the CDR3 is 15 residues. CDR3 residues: CASSETRVVFTEAFF. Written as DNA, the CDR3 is TGTGCCAGCAGCGAAACGAGGGTGGTTTTCACTGAAGCTTTCTTT. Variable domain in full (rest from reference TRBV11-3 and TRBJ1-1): EAGVVQSPRYKIIEKKQPVAFWCNPISGHNTLYWYLQNLGQGPELLIRYENEEAVDDSQLPKDRFSAERLKGVDSTLKIQPAELGDSAVYLCASSETRVVFTEAFFGQGTRLTVV.

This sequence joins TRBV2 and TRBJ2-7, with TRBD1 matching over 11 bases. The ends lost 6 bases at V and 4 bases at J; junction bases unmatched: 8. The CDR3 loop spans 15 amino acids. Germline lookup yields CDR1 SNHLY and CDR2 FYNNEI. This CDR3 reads CASSPSGTGGYEQYF. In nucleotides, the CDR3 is TGTGCCAGCAGCCCTTCCGGGACAGGGGGATACGAGCAGTACTTC.

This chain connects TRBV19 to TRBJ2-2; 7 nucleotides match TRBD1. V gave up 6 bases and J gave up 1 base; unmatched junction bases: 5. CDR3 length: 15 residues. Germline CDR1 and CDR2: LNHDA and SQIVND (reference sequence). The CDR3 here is CASSPGTENTGELFF. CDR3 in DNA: TGTGCCAGTAGCCCCGGGACAGAGAACACCGGGGAGCTGTTTTTT.

The CDR3 reads CASSIYGDSSYEQYF. The CDR3 coding sequence is TGTGCCAGTAGTATATACGGGGACAGCTCCTACGAGCAGTACTTC. V gene TRBV19 combines with J gene TRBJ2-7, with 7 bases identical to TRBD1. In germline, CDR1 is LNHDA, CDR2 SQIVND (reference sequence). V shed 2 bases, J shed 0 bases, and the junction held 4 bases outside the gene matches. This CDR3 is 15 amino acids long.